These T cell receptor beta chains were read from a single sample in a study of identical twins. TCRdb fed the 5' RACE reads into MiXCR, producing one record per CDR3 protein. The table has approximately 490,000 distinct CDR3 sequences, about 22% seen once. The same data also went into a second study, on yellow fever vaccine responses in identical twins.

The sample consisted of CD4+ T cells sorted from blood. The origin of the receptors is a woman between 18 and 30 years old in good health. The CDR3 runs from the conserved cysteine through the conserved F or W.

TRBV9	TRBJ2-5	CASSVGVAGEFETQYF
TRBV24-1	TRBJ2-1	CATSDLPGLAEQFF
TRBV2	TRBJ1-5	CASSGTLSNQPQHF
TRBV5-1	TRBJ2-3	CASSLEQGTDTQYF
TRBV11-2	TRBJ1-4	CASSLHKGRGNEKLFF
TRBV7-9	TRBJ1-1	CASGTASEAFF
TRBV6-1	TRBJ1-2	CASSQEFQLNSGYTF
TRBV20-1	TRBJ2-3	CSARDQLLTDTQYF
TRBV2	TRBJ2-2	CASQGGGELFF
TRBV29-1	TRBJ2-4	CSFWGGENIQYF
TRBV7-2	TRBJ2-7	CASSLGPGTATYEQYF
TRBV10-3	TRBJ2-2	CAISESLTVTGELFF
TRBV12-3/TRBV12-4	TRBJ1-6	CASRDTTNSPLHF
TRBV12-3/TRBV12-4	TRBJ2-3	CASSSADQDTQYF
TRBV11-3	TRBJ2-3	CASSFYEREGFDTQYF
TRBV12-3/TRBV12-4	TRBJ2-1	CASSWREIQQYNEQFF
TRBV9	TRBJ2-1	CASSVASGRNNEQFF
TRBV5-1	TRBJ2-1	CASSLVAAYNEQFF
TRBV7-2	TRBJ2-5	CASSLAWRGGQETQYF
TRBV12-3/TRBV12-4	TRBJ2-2	CASILHSGTNTGELFF
TRBV20-1	TRBJ2-2	CSANSGKGTGELFF
TRBV4-1	TRBJ2-1	CASSQVSSGGFYNEQFF
TRBV5-1	TRBJ2-5	CASSRRDLGVETQYF
TRBV12-5	TRBJ2-7	CASGLGREYEQYF
TRBV7-9	TRBJ1-3	CASSLSGTGFFGNTIYF
TRBV20-1	TRBJ2-1	CSARDRLAGHNEQFF
TRBV7-9	TRBJ2-7	CAIIVGSTSYEQYF
TRBV28	TRBJ2-7	CASSLYGQGPAYEQYF
TRBV4-1	TRBJ2-2	CASSQGDRITGELFF
TRBV5-1	TRBJ2-3	CASSLVEGADTQYF
TRBV20-1	TRBJ1-1	CSASPSIEAFF
TRBV7-9	TRBJ2-7	CASSDGQHSYEQYF
TRBV5-1	TRBJ1-1	CASSPQGLNTEAFF
TRBV5-1	TRBJ2-5	CASSLGQGLQETQYF
TRBV7-2	TRBJ2-2	CASSLVPTSVTGELFF
TRBV6-1	TRBJ1-1	CASTRTGDTEAFF
TRBV7-9	TRBJ2-4	CASSPRDVINIQYF
TRBV29-1	TRBJ2-5	CSLDSQETQYF
TRBV5-1	TRBJ2-1	CASSSGSGSYNEQFF
TRBV7-9	TRBJ2-1	CASSLSSGGYNEQFF
TRBV5-5	TRBJ2-5	CASSSMVETQYF
TRBV3-1	TRBJ1-2	CASSQEWTLYGYTF
TRBV9	TRBJ2-1	CASSAAHGLASGNEQFF
TRBV5-6	TRBJ2-3	CASSLSASGSGDTQYF
TRBV12-3/TRBV12-4	TRBJ2-1	CASSISGVPHNEQFF
TRBV7-9	TRBJ2-5	CASSLEQGSEETQYF
TRBV6-2/TRBV6-3	TRBJ2-2	CASSPGTSGGYTELFF
TRBV29-1	TRBJ2-7	CSVAPGIYEQYF
TRBV15	TRBJ2-1	CATSRSITTYNEQFF
TRBV4-1	TRBJ1-4	CASSRDSNEKLFF
TRBV7-2	TRBJ2-2	CASSQSGQGSGELFF
TRBV12-5	TRBJ2-7	CASGISYEQYF
TRBV15	TRBJ2-3	CATSRTPGGTDTQYF
TRBV20-1	TRBJ2-5	CSARPLATGMSSETQYF
TRBV9	TRBJ1-1	CASRGSGQNTEAFF